A single sample is the source of the 29 T cell receptor beta chains below, sequenced in a study of T cell repertoires in cytomegalovirus infection. TCRdb passed the reads through MiXCR, listing each CDR3 protein once. The sample has 250,000 or so distinct CDR3 sequences; around 15% are singletons. Sequenced: CD8+ T cells from PBMCs. The receptors were sampled from a human donor in good health (CMV status not recorded). Some clones in this sample may be carry-over from other donors' samples.

Many counts were recorded for this clonotype. The rearrangement joins TRBV6-2 or TRBV6-3 to TRBJ2-1; D is undetermined. Germline-derived CDR1 and CDR2 are MNHEY and SVGEGT. CDR3 size: 14 residues. With 2 bases removed from V and 4 bases from J, the gap between germline ends came to 9 bases. CDR3 DNA sequence: TGTGCCAGCAGTTACCAGCCCCCATACAATGAGCAGTTCTTC. It translates to CASSYQPPYNEQFF.

This clonotype was counted many times. The CDR3 here is CASSVDRGMDEQYF. The CDR3, as DNA: TGTGCCAGCAGCGTCGACAGGGGAATGGACGAGCAGTACTTC. The chain combines TRBV7-2 with TRBJ2-7, with 8 nucleotides matching TRBD1. V lost 5 bases and J lost 5; bases outside the gene matches: 8. This CDR3 comprises 14 residues. CDR1 and CDR2 from the germline V gene are SGHTA and FQGNSA.

This clonotype was seen a handful of times. The chain is built from TRBV6-1 and TRBJ1-6, with 7 bases aligning to TRBD1. The V segment lost 6 bases and the J segment 7 bases; nucleotides outside the gene matches: 9. The CDR3 runs to 15 residues. Germline-derived CDR1 and CDR2 are MNHNS and SASEGT. The CDR3 coding sequence is TGTGCCAGCAGCCTTGGGGACAGCGGGAATTCACCCCTCCACTTT. Protein sequence: CASSLGDSGNSPLHF.

The chain combines TRBV9 with TRBJ1-3; D uncertain. CDR1 is SGDLS, CDR2 YYNGEE, per germline. CDR3 length: 17 amino acids. Trimming pared 0 bases from V and 0 bases from J, leaving 13 bases between. CDR3 loop: CASSVETATSSGNTIYF. The CDR3 DNA is TGTGCCAGCAGCGTAGAAACGGCGACGAGCTCTGGAAACACCATATATTTT.

The J gene is TRBJ1-2, the V gene TRBV19, with D possibly matching TRBD1 (5 bases). Trimming left V 3 bases short and J 2 bases short, with 13 bases between. Germline CDR1 reads LNHDA; CDR2 reads SQIVND (reference sequence). CDR3 length equals 15 residues. In nucleotides, the CDR3 is TGTGCCAGTAGTATTTTAGGGGACGCGAACTATGGCTACACCTTC. This encodes CASSILGDANYGYTF.

This clonotype was counted a few times. This chain connects TRBV29-1 to TRBJ2-1, with D perhaps TRBD1 or TRBD2 (5 bases each). The CDR3 extends over 17 amino acids. The germline V and J ends were trimmed by 3 bases and 0 bases, with 18 bases remaining between them. Germline V gene lookup returns CDR1 SQVTM and CDR2 ANQGSEA. In DNA form, the CDR3 reads TGCAGCGTTGATGGGCAGATAAGAGGGGCCTCCTACAATGAGCAGTTCTTC. Protein: CSVDGQIRGASYNEQFF.

The rearrangement uses TRBV20-1 and TRBJ2-3; TRBD1 matches 8 bases. This CDR3 has 14 amino acids. The germline V gene encodes CDR1 DFQATT and CDR2 SNEGSKA (reference sequence). V was clipped by 5 bases and J by 1 base; unmatched bases: 5. The CDR3 region has the DNA TGCAGTGCTCATAAACAGGGGGGCACAGATACGCAGTATTTT. It yields the protein CSAHKQGGTDTQYF.

CDR3 nucleotides: TGTGCCAGTAGTATGAGGGGACAGGGTCACACTGAAGCTTTCTTT. Translation: CASSMRGQGHTEAFF. The chain carries TRBV19 and TRBJ1-1; the match to TRBD1 covers 9 bases. The V gene end was trimmed by 3 bases and the J gene end by 3 bases; junction bases not matched to a gene: 5. The CDR3 spans 15 residues. The germline V gene encodes CDR1 LNHDA and CDR2 SQIVND (reference sequence).

This clonotype has a count of ten or more. The rearrangement joins TRBV7-6 to TRBJ2-7; D gene uncertain. The CDR3 is made up of 12 amino acids. CDR1 is SGHVS, CDR2 FNYEAQ, per germline. The ends were cut back, 5 bases at V and 2 bases at J, with 7 bases in the middle. The CDR3 region is CASSPETYEQYF. The CDR3 DNA sequence: TGTGCCAGCAGCCCCGAAACCTACGAGCAGTACTTC.

The chain uses TRBV20-1 and TRBJ2-7; the D call may be TRBD1 or TRBD2 (6 bases each). Germline CDR1 and CDR2: DFQATT and SNEGSKA (reference sequence). This CDR3 comprises 19 residues. V lost 0 bases and J 2 bases, leaving 26 bases between the germline ends. CDR3 loop: CSARDLKGGEVLSPYEQYF. The CDR3 nucleotides read TGCAGTGCTAGAGATCTTAAGGGGGGCGAGGTTCTGTCACCCTACGAGCAGTACTTC.

The chain carries TRBV7-4 and TRBJ2-5; 10 nucleotides match TRBD2. The J segment lost 5 bases and the V segment lost 6 bases, leaving 9 bases of the junction unmatched. CDR3 length equals 15 residues. Germline lookup yields CDR1 SGHVT and CDR2 SQSDAQ. The CDR3 here is CASRRPGLARETQYF. In nucleotides, the CDR3 is TGTGCCAGCAGACGACCGGGACTAGCGCGGGAGACCCAGTACTTC. The variable domain in full, completed from reference TRBV7-4 and TRBJ2-5, reads GAGVSQSPRYKVAKRGRDVALRCDSISGHVTLYWYRQTLGQGSEVLTYSQSDAQRDKSGRPSGRFSAERPERSVSTLKIQRTEQGDSAVYLCASRRPGLARETQYFGPGTRLLVL.

This chain links TRBV6-8 with TRBJ2-7; 7 bases map to TRBD1. Losses at the gene ends were 0 bases for V and 2 bases for J; bases not matched to a gene: 10. Germline values: CDR1 MNHGY, CDR2 SAAAGT. There are 17 residues in the CDR3. CDR3 nucleotides: TGTGCCAGCAGTTACTCGATGTTTGGGACAGAAACCTACGAGCAGTACTTC. It encodes CASSYSMFGTETYEQYF.

The J gene is TRBJ2-5, the V gene TRBV9, with D possibly being TRBD1 or TRBD2 (5 bases each). Germline CDR1 SGDLS, CDR2 YYNGEE. The length of the CDR3 is 18 residues. Trimming stripped 4 bases from V and 5 bases from J, with 27 bases between. CDR3 coding DNA: TGTGCCAGCAGCACCTACCCCCACGGGGCTGGGGATCGGGAGACCCAGTACTTC. Protein sequence: CASSTYPHGAGDRETQYF.

The V and J genes are TRBV6-1 and TRBJ2-7; D not resolved. Germline values: CDR1 MNHNS, CDR2 SASEGT. The V gene lost 4 bases and the J gene lost 2 bases, with 15 bases spanning the gap. The CDR3 spans 15 residues. In DNA, the CDR3 is TGTGCCAGCAGTGTCGTCAGCGATAGTCCCTACGAGCAGTACTTC. Translated: CASSVVSDSPYEQYF.

This clonotype was recorded a few times. In DNA, the CDR3 is TGTGCCAGCAGCGGATCCGGGACTAGTCCCCCCAGACAGTACTTC. This sequence encodes CASSGSGTSPPRQYF. The chain uses TRBV7-9 and TRBJ2-7, with 8 bases matching TRBD2. The germline V gene has CDR1 SEHNR and CDR2 FQNEAQ (reference sequence). V lost 5 bases to trimming and J lost 10 bases; unmatched junction nucleotides: 16. The CDR3 length is 15 residues.

The table lists this clonotype with a few counts. The chain has TRBV6-6 and TRBJ2-7; D unclear. The CDR3 consists of 13 residues. CDR1 and CDR2 (germline): MNHNY, SVGAGI (reference sequence). Trimming cost V 3 bases and J 3 bases, with 9 bases left between them. The CDR3 DNA reads as TGTGCCAGCAGTTATGTTGCCCGCTACGAGCAGTACTTC. As protein: CASSYVARYEQYF.

This clonotype was observed a handful of times. The gene calls are TRBV2 and TRBJ1-1; the D is unclear. Per germline, CDR1 SNHLY and CDR2 FYNNEI. The V gene lost 8 bases and the J gene lost 4 bases, with 11 bases spanning the gap. This CDR3 has 12 amino acids. In DNA, the CDR3 is TGTGCCAGCCTGGGTGAGCGCACTGAAGCTTTCTTT. This encodes CASLGERTEAFF.

This clonotype has more than one count but fewer than ten. V and J are TRBV7-9 and TRBJ2-1; D ambiguous. The V end lost 3 bases, the J end lost 5 bases, and 8 bases lay between the germline ends. The CDR3 extends over 13 amino acids. Germline CDR1 and CDR2: SEHNR and FQNEAQ (reference sequence). In nucleotides, the CDR3 is TGTGCCAGCAGCTTCTGGTTAGACAATGAGCAGTTCTTC. Protein product: CASSFWLDNEQFF.

This clonotype has at least ten counts. J is TRBJ2-7 and V is TRBV6-6, with 7 nucleotides matching TRBD1. This CDR3 contains 17 residues. Germline V gene lookup returns CDR1 MNHNY and CDR2 SVGAGI (reference sequence). After removal of 3 bases from V and 0 bases from J, the junction contained 11 bases not matched to a gene. CDR3: CASSYVFDRAISYEQYF. DNA for the CDR3: TGTGCCAGCAGTTATGTATTCGACAGGGCCATCTCCTACGAGCAGTACTTC.

This clonotype was picked up many times. This chain uses TRBV2 with TRBJ2-1, with D hard to call. Trimming took off 2 bases at V and 2 bases at J, with 10 bases between the two ends. The CDR3 totals 15 residues. Germline V lookup: CDR1 SNHLY, CDR2 FYNNEI. The CDR3 sequence: CASSESWMTYNEQFF. The CDR3 region has the DNA TGTGCCAGCAGTGAATCCTGGATGACCTACAATGAGCAGTTCTTC.

Ten or more counts support this clonotype. V and J are TRBV12-3 or TRBV12-4 and TRBJ1-2; D unresolved. The V end was cut by 8 bases, the J end by 6 bases, with 19 bases between. The CDR3 is made up of 14 amino acids. CDR3 nucleotide sequence: TGTGCCAGCGCCCCCCTAAAAGCGGGAGATGGCTACACCTTC. Translated, it gives CASAPLKAGDGYTF.

A few counts support this clonotype. This chain joins TRBV27 and TRBJ1-5; unclear D gene. This CDR3 comprises 15 residues. V lost 0 bases and J 1 base, leaving 7 bases between the germline ends. Germline V gene lookup returns CDR1 MNHEY and CDR2 SMNVEV (reference sequence). CDR3 loop: CASSLSVGSNQPQHF. CDR3 DNA sequence: TGTGCCAGCAGTTTATCGGTAGGGAGCAATCAGCCCCAGCATTTT.

There are a few counts of this clonotype. The chain employs TRBV6-2 or TRBV6-3 and TRBJ1-6; possibly TRBD1 for D (5 bases). Germline CDR1 is MNHEY and CDR2 is SVGEGT. The length of the CDR3 is 14 residues. The V end lost 6 bases, the J end lost 9 bases, and 15 bases lay between the germline ends. CDR3 nucleotides: TGTGCCAGCAGGAGAGGGGTTGTCAGTTCACCCCTCCACTTT. Translation: CASRRGVVSSPLHF.

This clonotype was observed a handful of times. The gene calls are TRBV7-9 and TRBJ2-2, with 9 bases fitting TRBD2. The CDR3 runs 18 residues. Germline trimming cut 5 bases from V and 2 bases from J; bases unmatched to any gene: 12. Germline V lookup: CDR1 SEHNR, CDR2 FQNEAQ (reference sequence). In nucleotides, the CDR3 is TGTGCCAGCAGCACCATCTCGTCTAGCGGGGAAAACACCGGGGAGCTGTTTTTT. This translates into CASSTISSSGENTGELFF. Using reference TRBV7-9 and TRBJ2-2 for the parts outside the CDR3, the full variable domain is DTGVSQNPRHKITKRGQNVTFRCDPISEHNRLYWYRQTLGQGPEFLTYFQNEAQLEKSRLLSDRFSAERPKGSFSTLEIQRTEQGDSAMYLCASSTISSSGENTGELFFGEGSRLTVL.

This clonotype was detected a few times. The chain links TRBV11-2 to TRBJ2-1, with TRBD2 identical over 9 bases. Germline V CDR1 and CDR2: SGHAT, FQNNGV. CDR3 size: 15 residues. The J segment lost 10 bases and the V segment lost 1 base, leaving 8 bases of the junction unmatched. The CDR3 nucleotides read TGTGCCAGCAGCTTAGCGGGCGGGGGGGCGCGGGAGCAGTTCTTC. It encodes CASSLAGGGAREQFF.

This clonotype has a count of ten or more. The chain joins TRBV7-2 to TRBJ2-2; 7 bases agree with TRBD1. The junction had 10 bases not matched to a gene; V was cut back by 4 bases and J by 5 bases. In germline, CDR1 is SGHTA, CDR2 FQGNSA. The CDR3 runs 16 residues. CDR3 DNA sequence: TGTGCCAGCAGCTCATACAGGGGAGTGGAAACCGGGGAGCTGTTTTTT. Its translation: CASSSYRGVETGELFF.

This clonotype has just one count. This chain links TRBV20-1 with TRBJ1-2; D not resolved. This CDR3 is built from 12 residues. The V and J ends lost 3 bases and 8 bases respectively, with 13 bases between them. The germline CDR1 and CDR2 sequences are DFQATT and SNEGSKA (reference sequence). CDR3 nucleotide sequence: TGCAGTGCTAGGTTCGGGGAGATCGGCTACACCTTC. As protein: CSARFGEIGYTF.

This clonotype was recorded a few times. The gene calls are TRBV25-1 and TRBJ1-4, with a weak D call TRBD1 (5 bases). Trimming removed 1 base from V and 8 bases from J, with 23 bases in between. Germline loops: CDR1 MGHDK, CDR2 SYGVNS. The CDR3 spans 18 residues. The CDR3 here is CASSESSELGAPAEKLFF. The CDR3 DNA follows: TGTGCCAGCAGTGAATCGAGCGAGTTAGGGGCGCCCGCGGAAAAACTGTTTTTT.

There are a few counts of this clonotype. The genes are TRBV27 and TRBJ1-1; the match to TRBD1 covers 7 bases. The CDR3 runs to 15 residues. Germline values: CDR1 MNHEY, CDR2 SMNVEV (reference sequence). Unmatched junction bases numbered 7, after V lost 5 bases and J lost 1 base. The CDR3 bases are TGTGCCAGCAGTAGCCTACAGGGGCCGAACACTGAAGCTTTCTTT. Protein product: CASSSLQGPNTEAFF.